Shown below are 8 T cell receptor beta chains from a single sample sequenced in a study of blood T cell repertoires in COVID-19. Some clones are missing from TCRdb's copy, which holds only in-frame ones; the method was immunoSEQ multiplex PCR. The table records about 190,000 clones, 80% to 90% of them present only once. The sample comprised peripheral blood. These receptors all come from a human donor in a cohort sampled during active COVID-19.

V gene TRBV6-4 combines with J gene TRBJ2-5; D is possibly TRBD1 (6 bases). The V gene lost 6 bases and the J gene lost 4 bases, with 12 bases spanning the gap. The CDR3 length is 13 residues. Germline V gene lookup returns CDR1 MRHNA and CDR2 SNTAGT. CDR3 nucleotides: TGTGCCAGCAGCCACAGGGTCGGAGAGACCCAGTACTTC. Translation: CASSHRVGETQYF.

The chain is built from TRBV10-3 and TRBJ2-7, with 11 bases aligning to TRBD2. J lost 5 bases, V lost 5 bases, and 11 bases had no gene match. Germline lookup yields CDR1 ENHRY and CDR2 SYGVKD. The CDR3 totals 16 residues. In DNA form, the CDR3 reads TGTGCCATCAGTCAGACTAGCGGGATTATTCGGGACGAGCAGTACTTC. It yields the protein CAISQTSGIIRDEQYF.

This chain uses TRBV19 with TRBJ2-3; D is undetermined. Trimming stripped 3 bases from V and 0 bases from J, with 7 bases between. The germline gives CDR1 LNHDA, CDR2 SQIVND (reference sequence). The CDR3 consists of 14 residues. CDR3 nucleotide sequence: TGTGCCAGTAGTATCGGGTTTAGCACAGATACGCAGTATTTT. This codes for CASSIGFSTDTQYF.

J is TRBJ1-1 and V is TRBV6-5; no reliable D call. Deletions cut 0 bases from V and 1 base from J, with 9 bases between. CDR1 is MNHEY and CDR2 is SVGAGI in the germline V gene. The CDR3 contains 15 residues. The DNA of the CDR3 is TGTGCCAGCAGTTACTCGAATTTGGCGAACACTGAAGCTTTCTTT. It specifies CASSYSNLANTEAFF.

This chain uses TRBV2 with TRBJ2-7; 8 positions agree with TRBD2. Trimming removed 4 bases from V and 4 bases from J; junction bases left unmatched: 9. Germline CDR1 is SNHLY and CDR2 is FYNNEI. The CDR3 is 15 amino acids. DNA of the CDR3: TGTGCCAGCAGTGGAGCGGGAGCTGCCCGATACGAGCAGTACTTC. Its protein is CASSGAGAARYEQYF.

CDR3: CASGSGLPSSGANVLTF. CDR3 coding DNA: TGTGCCAGCGGATCGGGACTCCCCAGCTCTGGGGCCAACGTCCTGACTTTC. The chain has TRBV2 and TRBJ2-6, with a weak D call TRBD2 (6 bases). CDR1 SNHLY and CDR2 FYNNEI come from the germline V gene. The CDR3 has 17 amino acids. Trimming took off 8 bases at V and 0 bases at J, with 17 bases between the two ends.

This clone occurred once. This rearrangement joins TRBV6-6 to TRBJ2-3; 10 bases map to TRBD2. With 5 bases clipped from V and 2 bases from J, the junction kept 13 bases outside the gene matches. The CDR3 loop spans 18 amino acids. From germline, CDR1 is MNHNY and CDR2 SVGAGI (reference sequence). CDR3 nucleotides: TGTGCCAGCAGTCTCCGAACGACTAGCGGGCCTTACACAGATACGCAGTATTTT. Protein product: CASSLRTTSGPYTDTQYF.

This clone occurred once. The V call is TRBV9, the J call TRBJ2-3; D unresolved. The CDR3 sequence is 12 residues long. Germline CDR1 and CDR2: SGDLS and YYNGEE. Between the trimmed V and J ends, which lost 3 bases and 6 bases, there was a span of 8 bases. The chain's CDR3 is CASSDERDTQYF. CDR3 in DNA: TGTGCCAGCAGCGACGAGAGGGATACGCAGTATTTT.